Listed below are T cell receptor beta chains from one sample, sequenced in a study of identical twins. TCRdb ran MiXCR on the 5' RACE reads and lists one entry per CDR3 protein. The repertoire has some 730,000 distinct CDR3 sequences, roughly 18% of them found once; the top ten carry around 12%. The same data also contributed to another study, on T cells expressing NK-cell markers.

The sequencing sample was made of PBMCs. The receptor set was obtained from a young woman in good health. Both conserved end residues are part of each CDR3. D genes are given only for firm matches. Some rows have no size entry. The others give once, few or many, or a class for an expanded clone.

clone_size	v_call	d_call	j_call	cdr3_nt	cdr3_aa
few	TRBV10-3	TRBD2	TRBJ2-5	TGTGCCATCAGTGAAAGGACTAGCGGGGGAGCATCCCCAGAGACCCAGTACTTC	CAISERTSGGASPETQYF
few	TRBV20-1	.	TRBJ1-2	TGCAGTGCCCGGAGGGCCTATGGCTACACCTTC	CSARRAYGYTF
few	TRBV12-3/TRBV12-4	.	TRBJ1-2	TGTGCCAGCAGTCGGGCCGACGGATACTATGGCTACACCTTC	CASSRADGYYGYTF
.	TRBV12-3/TRBV12-4	.	TRBJ2-7	TGTGCCAGCAGTGCCTCTGGAGCCGAGCAGTACTTC	CASSASGAEQYF
.	TRBV7-2	TRBD1	TRBJ2-2	TGTGCCAGCAGCTTGACAGGGATCGCGAACACCGGGGAGCTGTTTTTT	CASSLTGIANTGELFF
few	TRBV6-6	TRBD1	TRBJ2-7	TGTGCCAGCAGTGAGGACAGGGAGCAGTACTTC	CASSEDREQYF
few	TRBV5-4	.	TRBJ2-1	TGTGCCAGCAGTCTGGGACGGGAAACCTACAATGAGCAGTTCTTC	CASSLGRETYNEQFF
many	TRBV5-1	.	TRBJ1-3	TGCGCCAGCAGCTTGGCCGAGGGGAGAAACACCATATATTTT	CASSLAEGRNTIYF
.	TRBV5-5	.	TRBJ2-1	TGTGCCAGCAGACCTTCAGCGGTCCACCCCGGCAATGAGCAGTTCTTC	CASRPSAVHPGNEQFF
few	TRBV12-3/TRBV12-4	TRBD2	TRBJ2-7	TGTGCCAGCAGCCGTTCCGGGACTAGCTTGCACGAGCAGTACTTC	CASSRSGTSLHEQYF
.	TRBV6-6	TRBD1	TRBJ2-7	TGTGCCAGCGGGTCCGGACAGGGCTACGAGCAGTACTTC	CASGSGQGYEQYF
few	TRBV5-6	TRBD2	TRBJ2-4	TGTGCCAGCAGCACGGGAGGGGGAAACATTCAGTACTTC	CASSTGGGNIQYF
.	TRBV5-1	TRBD2	TRBJ2-7	TGCGCCAGCAGCTGGGCGATAGCGGGGGGGGTATCCTACGAGCAGTACTTC	CASSWAIAGGVSYEQYF
.	TRBV11-1	TRBD2	TRBJ2-2	TGTGCCAGCAGCTCCTTAACAACTAGCGGGAGTTACACCGGGGAGCTGTTTTTT	CASSSLTTSGSYTGELFF
.	TRBV4-2	.	TRBJ2-7	TGTGCCAGCAGCCAATTTGCGCGGGCGCTGACTGACGAGCAGTACTTC	CASSQFARALTDEQYF
.	TRBV3-1	TRBD2	TRBJ2-1	TGTGCCAGCAGCCAAGGTTTGGCTAGCGGAAGCTACAATGAGCAGTTCTTC	CASSQGLASGSYNEQFF
.	TRBV6-1	TRBD1	TRBJ1-6	TGTGCCAGCAGGAAAGAGGGGGCTGGGAATTCACCCCTCCACTTT	CASRKEGAGNSPLHF
.	TRBV5-6	.	TRBJ1-1	TGTGCCAGCAGCGGAGAACTGACGGACACTGAAGCTTTCTTT	CASSGELTDTEAFF
few	TRBV5-1	.	TRBJ2-3	TGCGCCAGCAGCCCTGGCATGGGGTATGGGTCGGATACGCAGTATTTT	CASSPGMGYGSDTQYF
.	TRBV5-6	TRBD1	TRBJ2-1	TGTGCCAGCAGCATCCGGGACAGCCTACAGTTCTTC	CASSIRDSLQFF
.	TRBV12-3/TRBV12-4	TRBD1	TRBJ1-2	TGTGCCAGCAGTTCGACAGGGCTGGATGGCTACACCTTC	CASSSTGLDGYTF
.	TRBV7-2	.	TRBJ1-6	TGTGCCAGCAGCTTATTGGGTGCGGGGGGAAATTCACCCCTCCACTTT	CASSLLGAGGNSPLHF
.	TRBV6-5	TRBD1	TRBJ2-2	TGTGCCAGCAGTTACTCAGGGGACAGGCCGACCGGGGAGCTGTTTTTT	CASSYSGDRPTGELFF
.	TRBV6-5	TRBD1	TRBJ2-7	TGTGCCAGCAGTTACCGGGACAGGGGCGAGCAGTACTTC	CASSYRDRGEQYF
.	TRBV9	.	TRBJ2-3	TGTGCCAGCAGCGTAGGAGCTAGCGCATCCACAGATACGCAGTATTTT	CASSVGASASTDTQYF
few	TRBV12-3/TRBV12-4	.	TRBJ1-1	TGTGCCAGCAGTTTGACGAGGGTGAACACTGAAGCTTTCTTT	CASSLTRVNTEAFF
few	TRBV2	.	TRBJ1-1	TGTGCCAGCAGTGACCCGACAAGGAACACTGAAGCTTTCTTT	CASSDPTRNTEAFF
.	TRBV5-1	.	TRBJ2-1	TGCGCCAGCAGCTTGGCCGGGTCCTCTGAGCAGTTCTTC	CASSLAGSSEQFF
.	TRBV30	.	TRBJ2-7	TGTGCCTGGAGTGTACCCCGGTTGTCCTACGAGCAGTACTTC	CAWSVPRLSYEQYF
few	TRBV29-1	TRBD1	TRBJ2-7	TGCAGCACACCCGGGACAGGAAGCGACGAGCAGTACTTC	CSTPGTGSDEQYF
.	TRBV7-2	.	TRBJ2-3	TGTGCCAGCAGCCCTTTTAAGAATACGCAGTATTTT	CASSPFKNTQYF